This T cell receptor beta chain was identified during a study of blood T cell repertoires in COVID-19. For the study at large: Sources were T cells, B-cell-depleted T cells, or PBMCs; the material itself was cDNA or gDNA.

Trimming removed 6 bases from V and 6 bases from J; junction bases left unmatched: 10. Germline CDR1 and CDR2: LNHDA and SQIVND (reference sequence). The CDR3 contains 15 residues. Using immunoSEQ multiplex PCR, the repertoire was profiled, and TCRdb retains in-frame clones only, with some absent. The sample records 240,000 or so clones, around 88% being singletons. Living in 24 US areas, the participants were between about 18 and 100 years of age. Two consecutive negative NP/OP PCR tests, clearance, or resolved symptoms defined Cohort 3 recovery. The chain combines TRBV19 with TRBJ1-5; 8 positions match TRBD1. What was sequenced was PBMCs or T cells enriched from blood (not recorded which). The clonotype was recovered from a man in his forties who had recovered from COVID-19. The CDR3 nucleotides are TGTGCCAGTAGAGGACAGGGTCTGGTGAGTCAGCCCCAGCATTTT. Its translation: CASRGQGLVSQPQHF.